What follows are 25 T cell receptor beta chains derived from one specimen sequenced in a study of tumor-infiltrating lymphocytes in primary liver carcinoma. Co-extraction of both nucleic acids (RNA and DNA) used roughly 20-33 mg of unsorted bulk tissue. Making TCR beta cDNA involved 400 to 600 ng total RNA and a constant-region primer. The TCR beta library was amplified through three nested multiplex PCR rounds in a modified ARM-PCR procedure. A C-beta reverse primer was combined with TRBV1-TRBV30 forward primers in the first two PCR rounds, and each round had around 11 cycles. In TCRdb, the multiplex PCR reads were re-called with MiXCR into one record per CDR3 protein. The sample consists of more than 100,000 distinct CDR3 sequences, less than 75% of them appearing once. Sequenced input: tumor-adjacent normal liver tissue. These receptors originate from a woman aged 60-70 years with primary liver carcinoma and hepatitis B virus infection.

The chain is built from TRBV5-1 and TRBJ2-2; maybe TRBD2 (5 bases). The CDR3 has 15 amino acids. Germline V gene data show CDR1 as SGHRS and CDR2 as YFSETQ. The V end was cut by 2 bases, the J end by 6 bases, with 14 bases between. CDR3 DNA: TGCGCCAGCAGCTTCGGGCCCGAGGGAGCCGGGGAGCTGTTTTTT. It yields the protein CASSFGPEGAGELFF.

This clonotype was found many times. The chain joins TRBV6-2 or TRBV6-3 to TRBJ2-5; unclear D gene. The germline CDR1 and CDR2 sequences are MNHEY and SVGEGT. Trimming cost V 5 bases and J 1 base, with 14 bases left between them. CDR3 length: 15 amino acids. This CDR3 is CASSIPAGPQETQYF. The CDR3 nucleotides read TGTGCCAGCAGTATACCCGCCGGCCCCCAAGAGACCCAGTACTTC.

The chain joins TRBV4-1 to TRBJ1-5; D uncertain. CDR3 length equals 15 residues. V was clipped by 0 bases and J by 3 bases, with 9 bases between them. Germline values: CDR1 MGHRA, CDR2 YSYEKL. The CDR3 coding sequence is TGCGCCAGCAGCCAAGAGGGTCCTCACAATCAGCCCCAGCATTTT. Residues: CASSQEGPHNQPQHF.

This clonotype is a singleton in its sample. One junction end does not reproduce the germline sequence, and a read error may be involved. V usage is TRBV5-1 and J usage is TRBJ1-1; D perhaps matches TRBD1 (6 bases). The CDR3 is 15 residues long. Germline V gene sequence: CDR1 SGHRS, CDR2 YFSETQ. The CDR3 protein is CASSPISTRGTEALF. Written as DNA, the CDR3 is TGCGCCAGCAGCCCTATCTCAACCAGGGGAACTGAAGCTCTCTTT.

About this clonotype itself: A much larger clone is a single base away; this may be a read error. The V gene is TRBV28, the J gene TRBJ2-5; the match to TRBD1 covers 12 bases. Germline-derived CDR1 and CDR2 are MDHEN and SYDVKM. V shed 5 bases and J 7 bases; nucleotides not matched to a gene: 11. This CDR3 is 16 amino acids long. The CDR3 DNA reads as TGTGCCAGCAGTCCAAGGGACAGGGGGCACGTTGGGACCCAGTACTTC. It specifies CASSPRDRGHVGTQYF.

This chain links TRBV6-5 with TRBJ1-1, with D perhaps matching TRBD1 (5 bases). The germline V gene encodes CDR1 MNHEY and CDR2 SVGAGI. The CDR3 sequence is 16 residues long. V shed 5 bases and J shed 7 bases, with 23 bases lying between them. The CDR3 DNA is TGTGCCAGCAGTAGTGGAGGGGCCCGGGGTTGGATTGAAGCTTTCTTT. Translated, it gives CASSSGGARGWIEAFF.

Only one count was recorded for this clonotype. This may be a read error, as it is one base from a much larger clone. This chain joins TRBV5-1 and TRBJ2-5, with D perhaps matching TRBD2 (6 bases). The CDR3 loop spans 14 amino acids. Germline CDR1 SGHRS, CDR2 YFSETQ. Deletions cut 6 bases from V and 3 bases from J, with 15 bases between. The CDR3 protein is CASNGGAREETQYF. CDR3 nucleotides: TGCGCCAGCAACGGGGGTGCGAGGGAAGAGACCCAGTACTTC.

This clonotype came up a few times. The chain couples TRBV10-3 to TRBJ2-5; unclear D gene. V lost 0 bases to trimming and J lost 10 bases, with 9 bases between them. Germline-derived CDR1 and CDR2 are ENHRY and SYGVKD. This CDR3 has 12 residues. CDR3 residues: CAISESFGYQYF. The CDR3 DNA sequence: TGTGCCATCAGTGAGTCGTTTGGCTACCAGTACTTC.

As to this clonotype: At one boundary the junction diverges from the germline segment, which might be a read error. The chain couples TRBV5-1 to TRBJ2-3; D may be TRBD1 or TRBD2 (6 bases each). This CDR3 has 16 amino acids. Germline CDR1 and CDR2: SGHRS and YFSETQ. This chain's CDR3 is CASSLSGQTSTDMQYF. In DNA, the CDR3 is TGCGCCAGCAGCTTATCCGGACAGACTAGTACAGATATGCAGTATTTT.

Turning to this clonotype: Being one base from a much bigger clone, this may be a read error. CDR3 in amino acids: CDWSGMASTDTQYF. CDR3 DNA: TGTGACTGGAGCGGGATGGCTAGCACAGATACGCAGTATTTT. The chain is built from TRBV30 and TRBJ2-3, with TRBD2 matching 7 bases. This CDR3 spans 14 amino acids. Germline V gene data show CDR1 as GTSNPN and CDR2 as SVGIG (reference sequence).

This sequence joins TRBV5-1 and TRBJ2-2; 8 bases are a match to TRBD1. V gave up 2 bases and J gave up 7 bases; unmatched junction bases: 16. CDR1 is SGHRS, CDR2 YFSETQ, per germline. The CDR3 has 18 residues. CDR3 sequence: CASSFLSTGQVTIGELFF. The CDR3 nucleotides are TGCGCCAGCAGCTTCCTATCCACGGGACAGGTGACGATCGGGGAGCTGTTTTTT. The full variable domain, in which reference TRBV5-1 and TRBJ2-2 provide the parts outside the CDR3, is KAGVTQTPRYLIKTRGQQVTLSCSPISGHRSVSWYQQTPGQGLQFLFEYFSETQRNKGNFPGRFSGRQFSNSRSEMNVSTLELGDSALYLCASSFLSTGQVTIGELFFGEGSRLTVL.

This clonotype was seen at least ten times. The genes are TRBV5-1 and TRBJ2-2, with 11 nucleotides matching TRBD2. Germline V gene sequence: CDR1 SGHRS, CDR2 YFSETQ. V was pared by 6 bases and J by 7 bases, with 8 bases of the junction left unmatched. The CDR3 is made up of 15 amino acids. The CDR3 here is CASKTTSGTNGELFF. CDR3 bases: TGCGCCAGCAAGACGACTAGCGGGACTAACGGGGAGCTGTTTTTT.

V gene TRBV4-1 combines with J gene TRBJ2-7; 8 nucleotides match TRBD2. The CDR3 is made up of 17 amino acids. With V trimmed by 9 bases and J by 2 bases, 18 bases remained unmatched. Germline assignment: CDR1 MGHRA and CDR2 YSYEKL. The CDR3 DNA reads TGCGCCAGTAACTGGGCCCTGGTAACTAGCGGAACCTACGAGCAGTACTTC. Amino acid sequence: CASNWALVTSGTYEQYF.

On this clonotype: This may stem from a read error, because a much larger clone lies one nucleotide away. The V call is TRBV5-1, the J call TRBJ2-1, with 11 bases aligning to TRBD2. The CDR3 covers 14 residues. The V and J ends lost 6 bases and 6 bases, in that order; junction bases with no gene match: 5. The germline gives CDR1 SGHRS, CDR2 YFSETQ. This CDR3 is CASMRLAGFNEQFF. CDR3 DNA: TGCGCCAGCATGAGACTAGCGGGGTTCAATGAGCAGTTCTTC.

In this sample, this clonotype turned up once. This rearrangement joins TRBV7-3 to TRBJ1-2; TRBD1 aligns across 7 bases. Germline V lookup: CDR1 SGHTA, CDR2 FQGTGA. The junction had 7 bases not matched to a gene; V was cut back by 0 bases and J by 6 bases. There are 15 residues in the CDR3. The CDR3 region has the DNA TGTGCCAGCAGCTTAACAGGGGGCGCCCGGGATGGCTACACCTTC. Amino acid sequence: CASSLTGGARDGYTF.

This clonotype was observed a few times. This may be a read error, as it is one base from a much larger clone. V gene TRBV14 combines with J gene TRBJ2-7, with a weak D call TRBD1 (6 bases). CDR3 size: 16 residues. The V gene's germline CDR1 is SGHDN and CDR2 FVKESK. This CDR3 reads CASSQEGSAGAYEQHF. The CDR3 nucleotides read TGTGCCAGCAGCCAAGAAGGGTCGGCAGGGGCCTACGAGCAGCACTTC.

Worth noting for this clonotype: Mismatch with germline at one junction end may stem from a read error. The chain combines TRBV6-5 with TRBJ1-6, with TRBD1 matching over 7 bases. The CDR3 loop spans 14 amino acids. Germline assignment: CDR1 MNHEY and CDR2 SVGAGI. The CDR3 region has the DNA TGTGACAGCAGTTACCGACAGGGAAATTCACCCCTCCACTTT. Translating it yields CDSSYRQGNSPLHF.

For this clonotype: The junction departs from germline at one end; a sequencing error may be responsible. The chain couples TRBV19 to TRBJ2-7; 9 nucleotides line up with TRBD1. Germline V CDR1 and CDR2: LNHDA, SQIVND (reference sequence). This CDR3 region has 15 residues. The CDR3 DNA reads TGTGCCGGTAGTACCACCGGGACAGGGCACTACGAGCAGTACTTC. Amino acids: CAGSTTGTGHYEQYF.

This clonotype was recorded a few times. Germline and junction disagree at one end, which may indicate a read error. The genes are TRBV5-4 and TRBJ1-1, with D possibly being TRBD1 (5 bases). Germline lookup yields CDR1 SGHNT and CDR2 YYREEE (reference sequence). The CDR3 length is 15 residues. The CDR3 reads CASSRGTGNSLAASF. The CDR3 DNA sequence: TGTGCCAGCAGCCGGGGAACAGGAAACTCCTTAGCAGCTTCCTTT.

A note on this clonotype: A much larger clone lies a single base off, so this may be a read error. Here the CDR3 omits its conserved ending phenylalanine or tryptophan, so a read error is the likely source. The J gene is TRBJ2-5, the V gene TRBV5-1; 8 nucleotides align to TRBD2. After removal of 1 base from V and 1 base from J, the junction contained 15 bases not matched to a gene. Germline assignment: CDR1 SGHRS and CDR2 YFSETQ. This CDR3 is built from 19 residues. CDR3 sequence reads: CASSLRTRVTSGGQETQYV. The CDR3 coding sequence is TGCGCCAGCAGCTTGCGGACCAGGGTCACTAGCGGAGGCCAAGAGACCCAGTACGTC.

The rearrangement links TRBV10-3 to TRBJ2-3; 14 bases are shared with TRBD2. Trimming took 10 bases from V and 2 from J; bases not matched to a gene: 11. Germline values: CDR1 ENHRY, CDR2 SYGVKD. The CDR3 is 17 residues long. The CDR3 region is CATSQTSGGGATDTQYF. CDR3 DNA sequence: TGTGCCACCTCACAGACTAGCGGGGGGGGAGCCACAGATACGCAGTATTTT.

Comment on this clonotype: The germline gene is not matched at one end of the junction; a read error may be the cause. The J gene is TRBJ2-7, the V gene TRBV11-2; no definite D call. Germline V gives CDR1 SGHAT, CDR2 FQNNGV. This CDR3 is built from 14 residues. The CDR3 bases are TGTGCCAGCAGTTTAGACATTAGTTCCTACGATCAGTACTTC. It yields the protein CASSLDISSYDQYF.

The genes are TRBV29-1 and TRBJ2-3; D possibly corresponds to TRBD2 (5 bases). The V end lost 3 bases, the J end lost 7 bases, and 20 bases lay between the germline ends. Looked up from germline, CDR1 is SQVTM and CDR2 is ANQGSEA. CDR3 length: 15 residues. CDR3 amino acids: CSVDRGSMRGNTQYF. As DNA, the CDR3 is TGCAGCGTTGATAGAGGGAGTATGCGAGGAAATACGCAGTATTTT.

J is TRBJ2-1 and V is TRBV11-3, with D perhaps TRBD2 (6 bases). CDR1 SGHNT and CDR2 YENEEA come from the germline V gene. V lost 5 bases, J lost 8 bases, and 28 bases lay in between. The CDR3 runs 18 residues. The chain's CDR3 is CASSNYRTNGVSPDEQFF. CDR3 coding DNA: TGTGCCAGCAGCAACTATAGGACTAACGGGGTGTCCCCTGATGAGCAGTTCTTC.

The V call is TRBV12-3 or TRBV12-4, the J call TRBJ2-3; D not certain. There are 11 residues in the CDR3. CDR3 residues: CTGKQTDTQYF. Written as DNA, the CDR3 is TGTACCGGCAAACAAACAGATACGCAGTATTTT.